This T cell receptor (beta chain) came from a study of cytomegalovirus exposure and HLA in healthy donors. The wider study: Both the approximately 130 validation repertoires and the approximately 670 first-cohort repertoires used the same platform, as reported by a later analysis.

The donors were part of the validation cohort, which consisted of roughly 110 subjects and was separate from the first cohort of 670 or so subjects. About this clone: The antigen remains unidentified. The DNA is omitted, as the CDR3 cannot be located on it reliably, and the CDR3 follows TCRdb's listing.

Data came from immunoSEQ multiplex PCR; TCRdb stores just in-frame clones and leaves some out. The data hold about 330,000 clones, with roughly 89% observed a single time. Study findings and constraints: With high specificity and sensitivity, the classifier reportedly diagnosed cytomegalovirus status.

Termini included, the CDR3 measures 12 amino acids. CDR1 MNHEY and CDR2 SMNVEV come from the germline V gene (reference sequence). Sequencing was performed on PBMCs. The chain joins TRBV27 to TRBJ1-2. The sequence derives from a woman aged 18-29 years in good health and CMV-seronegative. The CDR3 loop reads CASSSSGREDTF.